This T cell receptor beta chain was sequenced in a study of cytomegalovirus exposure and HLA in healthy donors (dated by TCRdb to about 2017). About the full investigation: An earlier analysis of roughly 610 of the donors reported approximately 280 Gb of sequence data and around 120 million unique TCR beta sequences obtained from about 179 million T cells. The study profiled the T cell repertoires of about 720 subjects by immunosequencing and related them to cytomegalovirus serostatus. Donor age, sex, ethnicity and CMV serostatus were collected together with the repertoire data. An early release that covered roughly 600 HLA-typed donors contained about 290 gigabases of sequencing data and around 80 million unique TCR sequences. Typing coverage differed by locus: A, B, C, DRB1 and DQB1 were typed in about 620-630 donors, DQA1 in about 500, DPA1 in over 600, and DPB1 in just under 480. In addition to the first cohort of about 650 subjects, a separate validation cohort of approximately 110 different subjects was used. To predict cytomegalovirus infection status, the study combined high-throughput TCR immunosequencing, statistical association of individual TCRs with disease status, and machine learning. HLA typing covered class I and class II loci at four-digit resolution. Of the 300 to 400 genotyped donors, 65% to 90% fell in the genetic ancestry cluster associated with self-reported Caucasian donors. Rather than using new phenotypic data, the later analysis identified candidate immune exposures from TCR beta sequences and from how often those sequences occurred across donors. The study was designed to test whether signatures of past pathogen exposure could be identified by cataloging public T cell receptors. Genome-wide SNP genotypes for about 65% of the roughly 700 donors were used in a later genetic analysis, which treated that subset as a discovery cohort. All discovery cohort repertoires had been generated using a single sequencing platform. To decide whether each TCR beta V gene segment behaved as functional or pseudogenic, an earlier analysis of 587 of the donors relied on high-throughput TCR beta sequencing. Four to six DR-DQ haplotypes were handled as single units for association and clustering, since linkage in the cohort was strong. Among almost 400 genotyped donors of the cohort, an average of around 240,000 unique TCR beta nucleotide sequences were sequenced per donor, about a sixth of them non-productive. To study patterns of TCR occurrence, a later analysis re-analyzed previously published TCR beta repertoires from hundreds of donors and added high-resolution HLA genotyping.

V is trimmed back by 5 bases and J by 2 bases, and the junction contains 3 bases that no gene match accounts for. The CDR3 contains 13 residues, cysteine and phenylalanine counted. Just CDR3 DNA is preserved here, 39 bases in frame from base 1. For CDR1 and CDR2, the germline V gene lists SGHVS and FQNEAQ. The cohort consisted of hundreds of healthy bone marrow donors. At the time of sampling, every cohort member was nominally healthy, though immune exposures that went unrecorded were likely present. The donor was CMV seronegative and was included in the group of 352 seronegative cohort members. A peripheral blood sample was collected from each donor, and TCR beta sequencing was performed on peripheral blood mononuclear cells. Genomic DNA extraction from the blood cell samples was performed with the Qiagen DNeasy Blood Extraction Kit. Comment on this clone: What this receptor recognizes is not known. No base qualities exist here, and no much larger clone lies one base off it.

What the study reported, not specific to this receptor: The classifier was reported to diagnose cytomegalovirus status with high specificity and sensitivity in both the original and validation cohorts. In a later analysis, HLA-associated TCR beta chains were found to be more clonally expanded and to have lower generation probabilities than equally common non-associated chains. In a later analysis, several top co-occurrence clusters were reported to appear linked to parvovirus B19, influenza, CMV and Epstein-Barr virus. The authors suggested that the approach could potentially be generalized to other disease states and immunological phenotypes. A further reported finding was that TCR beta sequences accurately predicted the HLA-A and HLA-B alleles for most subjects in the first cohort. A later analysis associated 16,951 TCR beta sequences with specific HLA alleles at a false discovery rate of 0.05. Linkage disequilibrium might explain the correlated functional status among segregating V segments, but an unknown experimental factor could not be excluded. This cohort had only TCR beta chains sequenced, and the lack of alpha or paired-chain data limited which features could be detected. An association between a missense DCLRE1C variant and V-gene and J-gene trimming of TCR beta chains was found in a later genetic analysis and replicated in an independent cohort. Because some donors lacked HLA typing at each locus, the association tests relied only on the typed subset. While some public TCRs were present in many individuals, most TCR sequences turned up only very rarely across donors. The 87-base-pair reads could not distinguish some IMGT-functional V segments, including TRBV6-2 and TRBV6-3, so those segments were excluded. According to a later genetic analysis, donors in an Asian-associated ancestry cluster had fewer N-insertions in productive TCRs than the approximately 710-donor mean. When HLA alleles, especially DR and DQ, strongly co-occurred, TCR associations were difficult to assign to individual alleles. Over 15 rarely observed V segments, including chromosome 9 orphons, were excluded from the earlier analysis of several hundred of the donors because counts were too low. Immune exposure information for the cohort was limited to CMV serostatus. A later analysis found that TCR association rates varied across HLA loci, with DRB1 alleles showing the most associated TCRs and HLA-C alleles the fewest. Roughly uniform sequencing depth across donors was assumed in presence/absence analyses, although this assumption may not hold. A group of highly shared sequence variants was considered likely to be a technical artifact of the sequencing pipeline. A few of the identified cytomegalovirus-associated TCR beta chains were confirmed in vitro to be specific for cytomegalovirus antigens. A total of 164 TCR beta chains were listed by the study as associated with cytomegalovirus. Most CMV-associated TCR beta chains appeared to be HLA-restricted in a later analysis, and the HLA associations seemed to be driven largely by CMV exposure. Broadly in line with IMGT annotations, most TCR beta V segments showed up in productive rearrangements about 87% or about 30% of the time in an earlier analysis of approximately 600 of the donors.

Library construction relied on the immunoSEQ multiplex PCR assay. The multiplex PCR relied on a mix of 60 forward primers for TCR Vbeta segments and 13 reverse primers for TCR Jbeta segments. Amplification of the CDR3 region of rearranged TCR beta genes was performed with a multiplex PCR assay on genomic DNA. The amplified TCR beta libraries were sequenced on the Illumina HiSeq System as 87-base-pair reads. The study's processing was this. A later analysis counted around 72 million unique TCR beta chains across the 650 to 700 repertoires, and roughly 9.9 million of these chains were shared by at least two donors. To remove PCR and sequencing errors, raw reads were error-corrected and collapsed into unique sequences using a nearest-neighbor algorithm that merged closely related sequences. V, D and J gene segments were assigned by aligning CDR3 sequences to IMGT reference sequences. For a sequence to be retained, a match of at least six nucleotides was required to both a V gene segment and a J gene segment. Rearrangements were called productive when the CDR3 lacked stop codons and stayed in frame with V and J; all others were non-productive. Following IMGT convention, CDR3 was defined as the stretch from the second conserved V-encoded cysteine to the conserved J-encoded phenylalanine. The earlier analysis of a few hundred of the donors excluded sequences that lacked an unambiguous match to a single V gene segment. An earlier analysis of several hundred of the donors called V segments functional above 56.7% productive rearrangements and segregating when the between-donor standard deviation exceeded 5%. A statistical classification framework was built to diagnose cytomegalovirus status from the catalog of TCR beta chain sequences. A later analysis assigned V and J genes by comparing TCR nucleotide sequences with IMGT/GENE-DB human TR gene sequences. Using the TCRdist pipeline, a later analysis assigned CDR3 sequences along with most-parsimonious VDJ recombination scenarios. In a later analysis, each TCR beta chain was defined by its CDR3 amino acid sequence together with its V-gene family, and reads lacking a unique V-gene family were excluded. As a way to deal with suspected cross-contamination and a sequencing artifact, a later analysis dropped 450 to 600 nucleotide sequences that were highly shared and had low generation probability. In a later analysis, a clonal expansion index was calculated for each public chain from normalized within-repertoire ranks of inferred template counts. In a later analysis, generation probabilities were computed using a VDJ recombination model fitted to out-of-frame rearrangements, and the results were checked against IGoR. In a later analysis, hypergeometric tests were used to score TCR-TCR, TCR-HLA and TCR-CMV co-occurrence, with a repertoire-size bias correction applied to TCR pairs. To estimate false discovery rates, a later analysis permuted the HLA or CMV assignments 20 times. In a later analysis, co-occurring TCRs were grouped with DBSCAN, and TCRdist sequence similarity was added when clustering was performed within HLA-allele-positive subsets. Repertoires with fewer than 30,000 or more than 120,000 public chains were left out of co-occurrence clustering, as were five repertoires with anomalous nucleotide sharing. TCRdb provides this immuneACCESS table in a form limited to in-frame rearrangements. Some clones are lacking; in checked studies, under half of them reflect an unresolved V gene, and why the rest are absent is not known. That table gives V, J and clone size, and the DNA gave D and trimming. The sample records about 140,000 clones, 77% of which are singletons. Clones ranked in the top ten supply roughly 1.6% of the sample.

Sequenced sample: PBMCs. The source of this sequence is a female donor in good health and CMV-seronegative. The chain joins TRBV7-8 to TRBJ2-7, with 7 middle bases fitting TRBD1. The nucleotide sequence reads TGTGCCAGCAGCGACGGGACAGCCTACGAGCAGTACTTC. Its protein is CASSDGTAYEQYF.